The source of this T cell receptor (beta chain) is a study of cytomegalovirus exposure and HLA in healthy donors. Study-wide context: As an earlier analysis found, about 179 million T cells yielded about 100 million unique TCR beta sequences. General study points: Confirmation was obtained in vitro that a few CMV-associated chains are specific for CMV antigens.

This clone came up once. Its specificity is not known. CDR1 and CDR2 from the germline V gene are SGHTA and FQGNSA. After removal of 5 bases from V and 3 bases from J, the junction contained 3 bases not matched to a gene. CDR3 length: 15 residues. The PCR was carried out with 60 Vbeta primers and 13 Jbeta primers. Data came from immunoSEQ multiplex PCR; TCRdb stores just in-frame clones and leaves some out. The sample records more than 110,000 clones, about four fifths being singletons. The TCR was taken from a man under 40 in good health and CMV-seronegative. V usage is TRBV7-2 and J usage is TRBJ2-3; 12 bases fit TRBD2. Sequencing was carried out using PBMCs. CDR3 sequence reads: CASSVTSGGTDTQYF. For the CDR3, the DNA is TGTGCCAGCAGCGTAACTAGCGGGGGGACAGATACGCAGTATTTT.